This T cell receptor (beta chain) was profiled in a study of breast tumors, draining lymph nodes, adjacent tissues (dated by TCRdb to about 2016). In the study overall: TCR beta repertoires were compared across tumor, adjacent nontumor tissue and axillary lymph nodes obtained from breast cancer patients. In human breast cancer, the study set out to evaluate how tumor, surrounding tissue and draining lymph node repertoires relate to one another and whether T cells may move between these sites.

Note on this clonotype: No cognate antigen has been identified for it. Nothing much larger sits one base from this clone, and base qualities are not available.

Overall study outcomes, separate from this receptor: The data were judged consistent with most tumor T cells deriving from the lymph node and then expanding within tumor tissue. The similarity between tumor and nontumor tissue repertoires was significantly greater in luminal-like breast cancer than in basal-like breast cancer. The conclusion that tumor T cells originate in lymph nodes was presented as consistent with a hypothesis rather than as directly demonstrated. Tumor T-cell repertoires showed less diversity than lymph node repertoires and more diversity than nontumor tissue repertoires, and tumor T-cell repertoires showed preferential V and J gene usage.

According to the germline V gene, CDR1 reads SNHLY and CDR2 reads FYNNEI. From the cysteine up to the phenylalanine, the CDR3 has a length of 15 residues. This entry keeps only the CDR3 DNA: 45 bases, framed from base 1. Relative to germline, V is missing 6 bases and J is missing 0 bases, with 7 bases of the junction outside any gene match. Sequenced on an Illumina HiSeq 2000. Multiplex PCR amplification was used to generate the TCR beta chain libraries. The amplified TCR beta chain products were analyzed by high-throughput sequencing. TCRdb applied fastp at Q25 and MiXCR to the public reads, then kept only in-frame beta chains. Every CDR3 protein is listed once, alongside the most common genes and DNA of its rows. This sample holds 60,000 to 70,000 distinct CDR3 sequences; approximately 62% were observed only once. Together, the top ten hold around 20% of the sample.

The rearranged segments are TRBV2 and TRBJ1-2; 7 central bases correspond to TRBD1. This TCR was recovered from a female donor with breast cancer. Some clones in this sample may be carry-over from other donors' samples. Material: breast tumor tissue. The sequenced DNA: TGTGCCAGCAGCTTACAGGGGAACCCTAACTATGGCTACACCTTC. It codes for CASSLQGNPNYGYTF.